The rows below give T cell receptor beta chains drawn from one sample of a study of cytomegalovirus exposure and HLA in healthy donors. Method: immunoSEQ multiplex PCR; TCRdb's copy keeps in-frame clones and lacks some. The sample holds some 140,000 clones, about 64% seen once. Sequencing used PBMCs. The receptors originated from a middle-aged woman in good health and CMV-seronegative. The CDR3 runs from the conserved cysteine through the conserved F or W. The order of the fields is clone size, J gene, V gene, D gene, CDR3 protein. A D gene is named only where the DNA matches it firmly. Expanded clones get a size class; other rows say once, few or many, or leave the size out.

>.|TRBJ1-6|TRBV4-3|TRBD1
CASSQVRARDRGNSPLHF
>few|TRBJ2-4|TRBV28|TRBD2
CASSIGGGAKNIQYF
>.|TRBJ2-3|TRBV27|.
CASSLYKVGEGTDTQYF
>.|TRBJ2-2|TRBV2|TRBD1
CASSFDRGNTGELFF
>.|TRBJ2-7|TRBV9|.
CASSVAGHPGYEQYF
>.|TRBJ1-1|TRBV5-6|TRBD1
CASSLRQGAIMNTEAFF
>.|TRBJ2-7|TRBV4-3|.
CASSQDRGASYEQYF
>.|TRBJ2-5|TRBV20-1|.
CSAWTAPNQYF
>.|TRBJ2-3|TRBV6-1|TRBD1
CASLYRGDTQYF
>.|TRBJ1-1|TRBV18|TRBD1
CASSAERDSFTEAFF
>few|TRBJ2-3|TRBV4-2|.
CASSPWEGGPDTQYF
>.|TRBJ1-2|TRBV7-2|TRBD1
CASSLNRGVVHYGYTF
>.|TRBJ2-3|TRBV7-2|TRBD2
CASSLARGLAGGPWDTQYF
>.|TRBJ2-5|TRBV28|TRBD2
CASSSNSGESETQYF
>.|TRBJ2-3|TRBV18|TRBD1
CASSPTGTGSTDTQYF
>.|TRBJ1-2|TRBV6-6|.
CATKPSGGATYYTF
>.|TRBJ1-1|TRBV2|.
CASRQYEAFF
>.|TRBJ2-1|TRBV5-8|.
CASSLIQGNEQFF
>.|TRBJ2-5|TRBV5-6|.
CASSQTPGTPALGQYF
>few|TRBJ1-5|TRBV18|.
CASSPSAGSQPQHF
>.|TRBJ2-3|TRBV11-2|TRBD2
CASSSQGMRGADTQYF
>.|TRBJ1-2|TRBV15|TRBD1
CATSRDSGQGAGGYTF
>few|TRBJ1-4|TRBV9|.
CASSVQGMSANEKLFF
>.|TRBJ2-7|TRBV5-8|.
CASSFDRETYEQYF
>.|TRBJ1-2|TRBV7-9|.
CASSLPFDSPGNGYTF
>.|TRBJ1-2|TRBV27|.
CASSSRDTSNYGYTF
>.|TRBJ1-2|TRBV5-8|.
CASSVGRAIGYTF
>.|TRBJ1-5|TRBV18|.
CASSPAGDQPQHF
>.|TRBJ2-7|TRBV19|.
CASSIGGSYEQYF
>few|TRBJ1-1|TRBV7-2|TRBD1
CASSFWDRDTEAFF
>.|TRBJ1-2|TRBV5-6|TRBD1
CASSYGQGGSYGYTF